Below, 11 T cell receptor beta chains from the same sample are listed, as sequenced in a study of molecular identifiers for immune sequencing clone quantification. TCRdb used MiXCR to reprocess the PCR reads, holding one entry per CDR3 protein. The sample lists 45,000 to 60,000 distinct CDR3 sequences, roughly a third occurring once. The sequenced sample was naive CD8+ T cells from blood, with Jurkat cell RNA spiked in. As for subset: FACS-sorted CD8+CD4-CCR7+CD45RA+ naive T cells. The receptor set was obtained from a human donor in good health. Some libraries in this study had Jurkat cell RNA spiked in.

V and J are TRBV5-6 and TRBJ1-1; maybe TRBD1 (5 bases). CDR1 and CDR2 (germline): SGHDT, YYEEEE. V was clipped by 0 bases and J by 6 bases, with 9 bases between them. This CDR3 comprises 13 residues. DNA for the CDR3: TGTGCCAGCAGCTTGGGCCGGGGGGCTGAAGCTTTCTTT. Translated, it gives CASSLGRGAEAFF.

At least ten counts were recorded for this clonotype. V usage is TRBV6-5 and J usage is TRBJ2-5; 7 bases are shared with TRBD1. The CDR3 runs 16 residues. After removal of 0 bases from V and 5 bases from J, the junction contained 9 bases not matched to a gene. In germline, CDR1 is MNHEY, CDR2 SVGAGI. The CDR3 coding sequence is TGTGCCAGCAGTTACTCGGACAGGAGCTTAGGGGAGACCCAGTACTTC. Translation gives CASSYSDRSLGETQYF.

A word on this clonotype: Lacking the conserved final phenylalanine or tryptophan, this CDR3 likely reflects a read error. The chain has TRBV7-2 and TRBJ2-7, with D maybe TRBD2 (6 bases). V was shortened by 1 base and J by 4 bases, with 11 bases between the two germline ends. This CDR3 region has 14 residues. Germline V gene sequence: CDR1 SGHTA, CDR2 FQGNSA. DNA of the CDR3: TGTGCCAGCAGCTTAGGGGGGACTTTGTACGAGCAGTACTTG. Protein product: CASSLGGTLYEQYL.

This clonotype was picked up a small number of times. The chain carries TRBV4-1 and TRBJ2-3, with a tentative D call TRBD2 (6 bases). Germline CDR1 is MGHRA and CDR2 is YSYEKL. The CDR3 sequence is 16 residues long. V was clipped by 3 bases and J by 0 bases, with 13 bases between them. CDR3 coding DNA: TGCGCCAGCAGCCAGCACGGGAGTAGTAGCACAGATACGCAGTATTTT. It translates to CASSQHGSSSTDTQYF.

The chain carries TRBV3-1 and TRBJ1-1, with a weak D call TRBD1 (5 bases). The CDR3 runs 11 residues. CDR1 is LGHDT, CDR2 YNNKEL, per germline (reference sequence). V lost 4 bases to trimming and J lost 8 bases, with 8 bases between them. The DNA for the CDR3 is TGTGCCAGCAGCCGGGGGGTAGAAGCTTTCTTT. Its translation: CASSRGVEAFF.

V and J are TRBV6-5 and TRBJ2-3, with D perhaps TRBD2 (5 bases). V shed 6 bases and J shed 4 bases, with 17 bases lying between them. The CDR3 is made up of 15 amino acids. Germline CDR1 is MNHEY and CDR2 is SVGAGI. The CDR3 DNA reads as TGTGCCAGCAGAGCGGACCGCCTTTATTCAGATACGCAGTATTTT. It translates to CASRADRLYSDTQYF.

This clonotype was recorded only once. This may come from a read error, since a much larger clone is one base off. This likely comes from a read error, as the CDR3 has no conserved phenylalanine or tryptophan at its end. Here the CDR3 reads CASSSTSGPYEQYI. DNA of the CDR3: TGTGCCAGCAGCTCGACTAGCGGCCCCTACGAGCAGTACATC. This sequence joins TRBV13 and TRBJ2-7; 9 bases are a match to TRBD2. The CDR3 contains 14 residues. Germline CDR1 and CDR2: PRHDT and FYEKMQ (reference sequence). The ends lost 4 bases at V and 2 bases at J; junction bases unmatched: 3.

The J gene is TRBJ2-7, the V gene TRBV4-1, with D hard to call. Germline CDR1 reads MGHRA; CDR2 reads YSYEKL. The CDR3 contains 13 residues. The V end was cut by 1 base, the J end by 5 bases, with 9 bases between. Here the CDR3 DNA reads TGCGCCAGCAGCCAAGGTATGAGCCACGAGCAGTACTTC. This sequence encodes CASSQGMSHEQYF.

Worth noting for this clonotype: This CDR3 fails to terminate in the conserved phenylalanine or tryptophan, so it likely reflects a read error. This chain links TRBV28 with TRBJ2-2; D might be TRBD2 (5 bases). Germline assignment: CDR1 MDHEN and CDR2 SYDVKM. This CDR3 has 14 amino acids. The V end was cut by 6 bases, the J end by 6 bases, with 14 bases between. The DNA for the CDR3 is TGTGCCAGCAGAGTTACTGAGGAGGCCGGGGAGCTGTTTTCT. Its translation is CASRVTEEAGELFS.

V gene TRBV12-3 or TRBV12-4 combines with J gene TRBJ2-3; D unclear. The CDR3 has 16 amino acids. V lost 3 bases, J lost 4 bases, and 17 bases lay in between. The CDR3: CASSFWAFPHADTQYF. Here the CDR3 DNA reads TGTGCCAGCAGTTTTTGGGCATTCCCCCACGCAGATACGCAGTATTTT.

This sequence joins TRBV24-1 and TRBJ2-4; no definite D call. This CDR3 spans 11 amino acids. The germline gives CDR1 KGHDR, CDR2 SFDVKD. Trimming removed 12 bases at V and 4 bases at J, with 9 bases between. The CDR3, as DNA: TGTGCCGCCAATAGAAAAAACATTCAGTACTTC. This translates into CAANRKNIQYF.